The 21 T cell receptor beta chains reported below all come from one sample, sequenced in a study of OX40 agonist ivuxolimab in advanced cancers. The method was immunoSEQ multiplex PCR; TCRdb's version includes in-frame clones alone and lacks a portion of them. The sample gives 9,100 or so clones, 55% to 85% of which show up once; approximately 52% is in the top ten. The starting material was CD4+ or CD8+ T cells sorted from blood, obtained in a trial of the OX40 agonist ivuxolimab. The receptor set was obtained from an adult with an advanced solid tumor such as melanoma, head and neck, liver or kidney cancer.

This clone was seen at least ten times. The V call is TRBV7-9, the J call TRBJ2-7; 9 bases align to TRBD1. Germline trimming cut 5 bases from V and 1 base from J; bases unmatched to any gene: 9. CDR1 and CDR2 (germline): SEHNR, FQNEAQ (reference sequence). There are 16 residues in the CDR3. The CDR3 loop reads CASSPPAGQGSYEQYF. The DNA of the CDR3 is TGTGCCAGCAGCCCCCCCGCGGGACAGGGTTCCTACGAGCAGTACTTC.

J is TRBJ2-1 and V is TRBV7-9, with 9 bases that match TRBD2. After removal of 5 bases from V and 10 bases from J, the junction contained 15 bases not matched to a gene. Germline V gene lookup returns CDR1 SEHNR and CDR2 FQNEAQ (reference sequence). This CDR3 comprises 16 residues. CDR3 coding DNA: TGTGCCAGCAGCCCCACGGCGGGGGGGAATCGGGACGAGCAGTTCTTC. Amino acids: CASSPTAGGNRDEQFF.

DNA of the CDR3: TGTGCCAGCAGCCTCGACAGGGGCTACAATGAGCAGTTCTTC. Its translation: CASSLDRGYNEQFF. This chain connects TRBV6-5 to TRBJ2-1; 8 bases agree with TRBD1. Germline V lookup: CDR1 MNHEY, CDR2 SVGAGI. J was trimmed by 3 bases and V by 6 bases; bases with no gene match: 4. The CDR3 has 14 residues.

Judged by abundance, this clone is medium-sized (0.01 to 0.1%). V usage is TRBV27 and J usage is TRBJ1-1, with D perhaps matching TRBD1 (5 bases). Germline assignment: CDR1 MNHEY and CDR2 SMNVEV (reference sequence). The CDR3 sequence is 14 residues long. With 0 bases removed from V and 5 bases from J, the gap between germline ends came to 10 bases. The CDR3 DNA reads TGTGCCAGCAGTTTATCCCCAGGGTCGACTGAAGCTTTCTTT. It codes for CASSLSPGSTEAFF.

The CDR3 region is CATSRTGATEAFF. The CDR3 coding sequence is TGTGCCACCAGCAGAACAGGGGCCACTGAAGCTTTCTTT. This chain joins TRBV15 and TRBJ1-1; 7 bases are a match to TRBD1. Germline assignment: CDR1 LNHNV and CDR2 YYDKDF (reference sequence). CDR3 size: 13 residues. J gave up 4 bases and V 2 bases, and 1 base lay outside the gene matches.

The genes are TRBV19 and TRBJ1-1, with unresolved D. Per the germline V gene, CDR1 is LNHDA and CDR2 is SQIVND (reference sequence). The CDR3 is made up of 13 amino acids. The V end was cut by 8 bases, the J end by 4 bases, with 14 bases between. The CDR3: CASLSSFSTEAFF. The CDR3 DNA is TGTGCCAGTCTAAGTTCGTTTAGCACTGAAGCTTTCTTT.

Ten or more counts support this clone. This sequence joins TRBV6-4 and TRBJ2-6; 8 bases match TRBD2. This CDR3 has 16 amino acids. With V trimmed by 5 bases and J by 0 bases, 3 bases remained unmatched. Germline V gene lookup returns CDR1 MRHNA and CDR2 SNTAGT. CDR3 loop: CASSNSGNSGANVLTF. CDR3 bases: TGTGCCAGCAGTAATAGCGGGAACTCTGGGGCCAACGTCCTGACTTTC.

V usage is TRBV15 and J usage is TRBJ2-5, with 12 bases fitting TRBD1. V lost 5 bases to trimming and J lost 4 bases; unmatched junction nucleotides: 5. The CDR3 spans 15 residues. Germline assignment: CDR1 LNHNV and CDR2 YYDKDF (reference sequence). Here the CDR3 DNA reads TGTGCCACCAGCCCTGGGACAGGGGGCGGAGAGACCCAGTACTTC. Protein product: CATSPGTGGGETQYF.

There are a few counts of this clone. The chain recombines TRBV7-8 with TRBJ2-5; TRBD1 agrees at 9 bases. The V and J ends lost 2 bases and 2 bases, in that order; junction bases with no gene match: 6. This CDR3 is 16 amino acids long. CDR1 SGHVS and CDR2 FQNEAQ come from the germline V gene. CDR3 bases: TGTGCCAGCAGCTTACAAGCGGACAGGGGACAAGAGACCCAGTACTTC. Translating gives CASSLQADRGQETQYF.

CDR3 amino acids: CSVEGQGRNYNEQFF. The CDR3, as DNA: TGCAGCGTTGAAGGACAGGGAAGAAACTACAATGAGCAGTTCTTC. The chain employs TRBV29-1 and TRBJ2-1, with 7 positions matching TRBD1. Germline CDR1 is SQVTM and CDR2 is ANQGSEA. This CDR3 region has 15 residues. With 1 base clipped from V and 3 bases from J, the junction kept 6 bases outside the gene matches.

This clone was observed many times. V usage is TRBV9 and J usage is TRBJ1-5; D ambiguous. V dropped 3 bases and J dropped 1 base, with 11 bases sitting between them. The CDR3 is made up of 15 amino acids. The germline V gene has CDR1 SGDLS and CDR2 YYNGEE. The CDR3 nucleotides are TGTGCCAGCAGCGCGGGTCCTCTAAGCAATCAGCCCCAGCATTTT. Its translation is CASSAGPLSNQPQHF. The whole variable domain, filled in from reference TRBV9 and TRBJ1-5, reads DSGVTQTPKHLITATGQRVTLRCSPRSGDLSVYWYQQSLDQGLQFLIQYYNGEERAKGNILERFSAQQFPDLHSELNLSSLELGDSALYFCASSAGPLSNQPQHFGDGTRLSIL.

This clone was seen a few times. The genes are TRBV4-2 and TRBJ2-7; D gene unclear. Germline-derived CDR1 and CDR2 are LGHNA and YNFKEQ. Deletions cut 1 base from V and 1 base from J, with 11 bases between. This CDR3 comprises 15 residues. The chain's CDR3 is CASSQGLGPSYEQYF. The CDR3 DNA reads as TGTGCCAGCAGCCAAGGGCTGGGCCCTTCCTACGAGCAGTACTTC.

The chain recombines TRBV6-5 with TRBJ1-2; D unclear. Trimming pared 0 bases from V and 8 bases from J, leaving 10 bases between. Germline CDR1 is MNHEY and CDR2 is SVGAGI. The CDR3 is made up of 13 amino acids. The CDR3 is CASSYSHSNGYTF. DNA for the CDR3: TGTGCCAGCAGTTACTCGCATAGTAACGGCTACACCTTC.

The chain carries TRBV2 and TRBJ2-1, with D possibly being TRBD2 (6 bases). Germline V gives CDR1 SNHLY, CDR2 FYNNEI. Trimming took off 2 bases at V and 4 bases at J, with 12 bases between the two ends. The CDR3 extends over 15 amino acids. The CDR3 reads CASSESGLTYNEQFF. In DNA, the CDR3 is TGTGCCAGCAGTGAATCAGGACTAACTTACAATGAGCAGTTCTTC.

The chain joins TRBV6-1 to TRBJ2-3; the match to TRBD2 covers 10 bases. Losses at the gene ends were 3 bases for V and 1 base for J; bases not matched to a gene: 4. Germline V gene lookup returns CDR1 MNHNS and CDR2 SASEGT. The CDR3 is 16 amino acids. The CDR3 protein is CASSEGLATRTDTQYF. DNA for the CDR3: TGTGCCAGCAGTGAGGGACTAGCGACACGCACAGATACGCAGTATTTT.

The sample holds one count of this clone. This chain uses TRBV6-5 with TRBJ1-2; perhaps TRBD1 as D (6 bases). CDR3 size: 13 residues. Germline V gene sequence: CDR1 MNHEY, CDR2 SVGAGI. The V end was cut by 10 bases, the J end by 8 bases, with 20 bases between. This CDR3 is CAIHRALLDGYTF. The DNA of the CDR3 is TGTGCCATCCACAGGGCCCTCCTGGACGGCTACACCTTC.

The CDR3 is CASSVAVQNSPLHF. CDR3 nucleotide sequence: TGTGCCAGCAGTGTGGCCGTCCAGAATTCACCCCTCCACTTT. The V gene is TRBV6-4, the J gene TRBJ1-6; no clear D gene. V was pared by 4 bases and J by 7 bases, with 11 bases between. The germline CDR1 and CDR2 sequences are MRHNA and SNTAGT. The CDR3 is made up of 14 amino acids.

The genes are TRBV6-5 and TRBJ2-3; 7 bases agree with TRBD1. V gave up 6 bases and J gave up 5 bases; unmatched junction bases: 11. The V gene's germline CDR1 is MNHEY and CDR2 SVGAGI. The CDR3 runs 15 residues. The CDR3 DNA sequence: TGTGCCAGCAGCTTGACAGGGATGAGGGGAGATACGCAGTATTTT. This encodes CASSLTGMRGDTQYF.

The genes are TRBV19 and TRBJ2-7; perhaps TRBD1 as D (6 bases). With 2 bases removed from V and 3 bases from J, the gap between germline ends came to 14 bases. Germline CDR1 and CDR2: LNHDA and SQIVND (reference sequence). The CDR3 spans 15 residues. The chain's CDR3 is CASSIWAGDHYEQYF. In DNA form, the CDR3 reads TGTGCCAGTAGTATATGGGCAGGGGACCACTACGAGCAGTACTTC.

This clone has more than one count but fewer than ten. The chain joins TRBV29-1 to TRBJ2-7; a possible D gene is TRBD2 (6 bases). Germline V gives CDR1 SQVTM, CDR2 ANQGSEA. The CDR3 runs to 17 residues. V lost 3 bases and J 6 bases, leaving 27 bases between the germline ends. CDR3 coding DNA: TGCAGCGTTGAGATACCGGGACTTAGCATTTCTGATCGCGAGCAGTACTTC. Translating gives CSVEIPGLSISDREQYF.

This clone has more than one count but fewer than ten. The J gene is TRBJ1-2, the V gene TRBV7-9, with 9 bases that match TRBD1. Trimming at V came to 4 bases and at J to 5 bases, leaving 5 bases not matched to a gene. CDR3 length: 14 residues. Germline lookup yields CDR1 SEHNR and CDR2 FQNEAQ (reference sequence). This chain's CDR3 is CASSSGTGRYGYTF. CDR3 sequence (DNA): TGTGCCAGCAGCTCCGGGACAGGGAGATATGGCTACACCTTC. The full variable domain, rest sourced from reference TRBV7-9 and TRBJ1-2, is DTGVSQNPRHKITKRGQNVTFRCDPISEHNRLYWYRQTLGQGPEFLTYFQNEAQLEKSRLLSDRFSAERPKGSFSTLEIQRTEQGDSAMYLCASSSGTGRYGYTFGSGTRLTVV.